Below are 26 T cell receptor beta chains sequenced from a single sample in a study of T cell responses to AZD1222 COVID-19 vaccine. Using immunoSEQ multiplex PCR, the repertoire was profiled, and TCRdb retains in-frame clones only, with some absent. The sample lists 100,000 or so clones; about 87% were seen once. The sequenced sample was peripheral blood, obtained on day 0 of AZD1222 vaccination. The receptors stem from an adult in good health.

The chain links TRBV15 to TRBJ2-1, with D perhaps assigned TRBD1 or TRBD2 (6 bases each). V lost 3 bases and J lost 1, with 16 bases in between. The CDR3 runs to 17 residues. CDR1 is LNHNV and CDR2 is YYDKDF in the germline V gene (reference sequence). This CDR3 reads CATSSGRGRSSYNEQFF. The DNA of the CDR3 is TGTGCCACCAGCAGTGGTCGGGGGCGAAGTTCCTACAATGAGCAGTTCTTC.

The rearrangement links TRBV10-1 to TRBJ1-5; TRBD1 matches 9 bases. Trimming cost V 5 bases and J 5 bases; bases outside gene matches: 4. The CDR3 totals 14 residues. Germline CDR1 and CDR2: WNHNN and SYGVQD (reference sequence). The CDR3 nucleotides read TGCGCCAGCAGTCACCGGGACAGGGATCAGCCCCAGCATTTT. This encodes CASSHRDRDQPQHF.

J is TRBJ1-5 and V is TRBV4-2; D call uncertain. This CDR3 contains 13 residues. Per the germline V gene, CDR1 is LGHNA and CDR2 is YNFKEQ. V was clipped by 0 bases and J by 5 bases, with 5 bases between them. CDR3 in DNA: TGTGCCAGCAGCCAAGATTCAGATCAGCCCCAGCATTTT. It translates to CASSQDSDQPQHF.

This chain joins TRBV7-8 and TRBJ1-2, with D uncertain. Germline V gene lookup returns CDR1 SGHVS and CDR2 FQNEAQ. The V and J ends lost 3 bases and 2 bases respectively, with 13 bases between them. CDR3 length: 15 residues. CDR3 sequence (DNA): TGTGCCAGCAGCTTTGTTAGGGTCTTCAACTATGGCTACACCTTC. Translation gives CASSFVRVFNYGYTF. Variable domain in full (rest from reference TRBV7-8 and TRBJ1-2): GAGVSQSPRYKVAKRGQDVALRCDPISGHVSLFWYQQALGQGPEFLTYFQNEAQLDKSGLPSDRFFAERPEGSVSTLKIQRTQQEDSAVYLCASSFVRVFNYGYTFGSGTRLTVV.

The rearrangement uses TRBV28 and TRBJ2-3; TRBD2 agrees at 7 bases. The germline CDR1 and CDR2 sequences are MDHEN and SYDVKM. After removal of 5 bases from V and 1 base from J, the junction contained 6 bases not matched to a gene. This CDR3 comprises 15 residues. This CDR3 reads CASSPRGVGTDTQYF. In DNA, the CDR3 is TGTGCCAGCAGTCCCCGGGGGGTCGGCACAGATACGCAGTATTTT.

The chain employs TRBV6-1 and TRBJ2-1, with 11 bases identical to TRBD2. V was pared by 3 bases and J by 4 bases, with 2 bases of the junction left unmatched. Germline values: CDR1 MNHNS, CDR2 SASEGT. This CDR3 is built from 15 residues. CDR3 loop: CASSEGLAVYNEQFF. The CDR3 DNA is TGTGCCAGCAGTGAGGGACTAGCGGTTTACAATGAGCAGTTCTTC.

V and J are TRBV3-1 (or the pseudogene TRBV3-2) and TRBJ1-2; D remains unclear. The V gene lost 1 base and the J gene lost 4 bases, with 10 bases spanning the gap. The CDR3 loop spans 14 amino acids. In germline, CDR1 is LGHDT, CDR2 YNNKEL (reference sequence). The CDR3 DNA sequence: TGTGCCAGCAGCCAAGTGGAGGGAGGCTATGGCTACACCTTC. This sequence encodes CASSQVEGGYGYTF.

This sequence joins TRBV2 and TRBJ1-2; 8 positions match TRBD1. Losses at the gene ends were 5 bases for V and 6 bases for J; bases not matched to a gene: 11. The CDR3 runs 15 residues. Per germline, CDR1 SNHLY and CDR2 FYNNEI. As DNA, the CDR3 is TGTGCCAGCAGTCTACAGGGGGGAGCAGAGAATGGCTACACCTTC. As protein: CASSLQGGAENGYTF. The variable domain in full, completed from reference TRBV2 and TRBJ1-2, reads EPEVTQTPSHQVTQMGQEVILRCVPISNHLYFYWYRQILGQKVEFLVSFYNNEISEKSEIFDDQFSVERPDGSNFTLKIRSTKLEDSAMYFCASSLQGGAENGYTFGSGTRLTVV.

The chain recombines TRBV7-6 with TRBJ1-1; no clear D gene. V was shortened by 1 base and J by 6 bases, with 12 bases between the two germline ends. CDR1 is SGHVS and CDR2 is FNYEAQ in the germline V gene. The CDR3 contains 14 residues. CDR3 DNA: TGTGCCAGCAGCTTAGGCAGGAGTTCCGCTGAAGCTTTCTTT. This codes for CASSLGRSSAEAFF.

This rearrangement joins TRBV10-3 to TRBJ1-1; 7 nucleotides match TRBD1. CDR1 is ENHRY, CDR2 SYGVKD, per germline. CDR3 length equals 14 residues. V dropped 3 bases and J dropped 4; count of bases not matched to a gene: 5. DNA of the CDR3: TGTGCCATCAGTGATCAGGGGGACATCACTGAAGCTTTCTTT. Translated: CAISDQGDITEAFF.

CDR3 DNA sequence: TGTGCCAGCAGTGGGGGAGGGACAGGCGGGGTCACTGAAGCTTTCTTT. Its translation is CASSGGGTGGVTEAFF. The chain recombines TRBV25-1 with TRBJ1-1; TRBD1 aligns across 8 bases. Per germline, CDR1 MGHDK and CDR2 SYGVNS. The J segment lost 4 bases and the V segment lost 4 bases, leaving 11 bases of the junction unmatched. This CDR3 region has 16 residues. Using reference TRBV25-1 and TRBJ1-1 for the parts outside the CDR3, the full variable domain is EADIYQTPRYLVIGTGKKITLECSQTMGHDKMYWYQQDPGMELHLIHYSYGVNSTEKGDLSSESTVSRIRTEHFPLTLESARPSHTSQYLCASSGGGTGGVTEAFFGQGTRLTVV.

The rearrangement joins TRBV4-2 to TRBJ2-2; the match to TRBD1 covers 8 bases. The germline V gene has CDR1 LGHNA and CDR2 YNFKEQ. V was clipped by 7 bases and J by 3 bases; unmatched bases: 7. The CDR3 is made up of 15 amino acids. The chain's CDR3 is CASTPLGQDTGELFF. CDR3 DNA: TGTGCCAGCACCCCCTTGGGACAGGACACCGGGGAGCTGTTTTTT.

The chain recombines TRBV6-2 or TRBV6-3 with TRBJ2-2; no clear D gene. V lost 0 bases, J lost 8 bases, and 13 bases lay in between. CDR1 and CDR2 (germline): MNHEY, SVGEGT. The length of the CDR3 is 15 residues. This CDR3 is CASSYSWPYGGELFF. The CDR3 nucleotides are TGTGCCAGCAGTTACTCCTGGCCCTACGGGGGGGAGCTGTTTTTT.

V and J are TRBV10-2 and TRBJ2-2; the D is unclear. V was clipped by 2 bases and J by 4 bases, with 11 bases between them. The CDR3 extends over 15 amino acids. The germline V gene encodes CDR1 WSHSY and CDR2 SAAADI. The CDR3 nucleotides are TGCGCCAGCAGTGAGCGGGCTATTGGCACCGGGGAGCTGTTTTTT. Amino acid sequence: CASSERAIGTGELFF.

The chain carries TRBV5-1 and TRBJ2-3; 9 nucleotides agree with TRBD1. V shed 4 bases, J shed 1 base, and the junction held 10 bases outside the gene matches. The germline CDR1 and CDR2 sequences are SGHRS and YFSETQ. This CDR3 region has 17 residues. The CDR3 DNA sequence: TGCGCCAGCAGCCCGGGACAGGGTATTCGAGGCACAGATACGCAGTATTTT. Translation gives CASSPGQGIRGTDTQYF. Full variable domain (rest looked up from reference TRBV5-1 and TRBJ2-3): KAGVTQTPRYLIKTRGQQVTLSCSPISGHRSVSWYQQTPGQGLQFLFEYFSETQRNKGNFPGRFSGRQFSNSRSEMNVSTLELGDSALYLCASSPGQGIRGTDTQYFGPGTRLTVL.

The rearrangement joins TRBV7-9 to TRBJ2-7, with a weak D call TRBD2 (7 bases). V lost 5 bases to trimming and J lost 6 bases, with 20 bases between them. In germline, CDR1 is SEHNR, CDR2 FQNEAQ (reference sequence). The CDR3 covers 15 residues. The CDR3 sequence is CASSLGRGPQSEQYF. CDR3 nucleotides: TGTGCCAGCAGCCTGGGGCGGGGGCCCCAAAGCGAGCAGTACTTC.

CDR3 in DNA: TGTGCCATCAGTGGAGGAATTAGCACAGATACGCAGTATTTT. It codes for CAISGGISTDTQYF. The chain joins TRBV10-3 to TRBJ2-3; no definite D call. Germline CDR1 reads ENHRY; CDR2 reads SYGVKD. This CDR3 contains 14 residues. Trimming pared 4 bases from V and 0 bases from J, leaving 8 bases between.

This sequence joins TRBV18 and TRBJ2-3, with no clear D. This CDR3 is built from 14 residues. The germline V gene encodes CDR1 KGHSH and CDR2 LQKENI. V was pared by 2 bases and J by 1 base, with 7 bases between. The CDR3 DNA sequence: TGTGCCAGCTCACCATCAAGGGGCACAGATACGCAGTATTTT. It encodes CASSPSRGTDTQYF.

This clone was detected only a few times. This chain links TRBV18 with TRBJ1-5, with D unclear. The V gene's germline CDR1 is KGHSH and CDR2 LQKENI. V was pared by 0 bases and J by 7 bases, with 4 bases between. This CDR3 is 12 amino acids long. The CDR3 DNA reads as TGTGCCAGCTCACCACCGGACCAGCCCCAGCATTTT. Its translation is CASSPPDQPQHF.

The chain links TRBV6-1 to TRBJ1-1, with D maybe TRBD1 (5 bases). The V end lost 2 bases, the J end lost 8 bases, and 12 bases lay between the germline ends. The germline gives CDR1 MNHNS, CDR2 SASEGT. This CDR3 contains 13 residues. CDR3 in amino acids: CASSEIGADEAFF. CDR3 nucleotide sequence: TGTGCCAGCAGTGAAATTGGGGCAGACGAAGCTTTCTTT.

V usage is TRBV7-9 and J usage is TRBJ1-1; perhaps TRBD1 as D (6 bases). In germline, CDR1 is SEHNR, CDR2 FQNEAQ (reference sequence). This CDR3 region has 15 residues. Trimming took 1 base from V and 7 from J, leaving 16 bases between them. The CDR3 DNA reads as TGTGCCAGCAGCTTAGGATCAGGGGTCCCGGGTGAAGCTTTCTTT. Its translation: CASSLGSGVPGEAFF. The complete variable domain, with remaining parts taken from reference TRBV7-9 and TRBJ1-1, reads DTGVSQNPRHKITKRGQNVTFRCDPISEHNRLYWYRQTLGQGPEFLTYFQNEAQLEKSRLLSDRFSAERPKGSFSTLEIQRTEQGDSAMYLCASSLGSGVPGEAFFGQGTRLTVV.

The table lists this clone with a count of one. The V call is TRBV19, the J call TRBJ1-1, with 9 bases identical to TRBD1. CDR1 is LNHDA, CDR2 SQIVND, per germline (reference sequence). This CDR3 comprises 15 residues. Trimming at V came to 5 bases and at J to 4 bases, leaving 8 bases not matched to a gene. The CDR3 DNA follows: TGTGCCAGTAGTTCCCAGGACAGGGGAGGCACTGAAGCTTTCTTT. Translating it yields CASSSQDRGGTEAFF.

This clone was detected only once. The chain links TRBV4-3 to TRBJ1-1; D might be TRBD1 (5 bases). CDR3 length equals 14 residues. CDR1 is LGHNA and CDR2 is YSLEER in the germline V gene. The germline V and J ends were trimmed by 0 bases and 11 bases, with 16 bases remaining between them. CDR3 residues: CASSQDPGLGSAFF. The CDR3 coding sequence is TGCGCCAGCAGCCAAGACCCGGGACTGGGGAGTGCTTTCTTT.

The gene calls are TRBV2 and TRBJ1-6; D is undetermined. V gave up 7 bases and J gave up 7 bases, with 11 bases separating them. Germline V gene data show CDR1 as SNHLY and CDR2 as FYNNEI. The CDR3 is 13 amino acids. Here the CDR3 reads CASKSARNSPLHF. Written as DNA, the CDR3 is TGTGCCAGCAAATCCGCCCGGAATTCACCCCTCCACTTT.

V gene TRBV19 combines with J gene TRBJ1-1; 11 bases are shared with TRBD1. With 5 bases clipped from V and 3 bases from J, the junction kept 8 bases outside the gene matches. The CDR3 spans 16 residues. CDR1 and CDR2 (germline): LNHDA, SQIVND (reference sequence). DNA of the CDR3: TGTGCCAGTAGTGCGGGGACAGGGGGTGCGTACACTGAAGCTTTCTTT. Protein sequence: CASSAGTGGAYTEAFF. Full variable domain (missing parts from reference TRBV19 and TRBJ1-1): DGGITQSPKYLFRKEGQNVTLSCEQNLNHDAMYWYRQDPGQGLRLIYYSQIVNDFQKGDIAEGYSVSREKKESFPLTVTSAQKNPTAFYLCASSAGTGGAYTEAFFGQGTRLTVV.

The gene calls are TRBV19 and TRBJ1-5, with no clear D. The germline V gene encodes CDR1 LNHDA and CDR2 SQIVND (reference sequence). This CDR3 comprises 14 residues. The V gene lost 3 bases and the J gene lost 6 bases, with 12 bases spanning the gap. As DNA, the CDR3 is TGTGCCAGTAGTATGCGCGAGTATGGTCAGCCCCAGCATTTT. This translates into CASSMREYGQPQHF.